This T cell receptor beta chain is from a study of T cells after yellow fever vaccination (dated by TCRdb to the late 2010s). Regarding the complete study: The SMART-Seq v4 Ultra Low Input RNA kit was used to prepare libraries from fractions with low cell numbers. To track T-cell clones before and after primary and booster YFV17D yellow fever vaccination, bulk TCR alpha and beta repertoires were sequenced longitudinally. Two healthy male donors, one aged 18 to 30 and one aged 30 to 40 years, were included in the cohort. Blood was collected at multiple timepoints before and after primary and secondary immunization, and bulk PBMC replicates and cell subsets were isolated. Results the study describes overall, beyond this receptor: FACS-sorted repertoires could contain abundant contaminating clonotypes from the bulk population, so computational filtering was required. Most clones expanded after primary vaccination were re-detected after the booster (almost 98% of CD4 and roughly 87% of CD8), suggesting broad memory maintenance. A small fraction of clonotypes showed up in both the CD4 and CD8 compartments, probably as a result of convergent recombination. Only two donors were included in the study, so the extent to which the findings can be generalized is limited. The secondary T-cell response was weaker than the primary response but faster, peaking on day 5 instead of day 15.

In this sample, this clonotype turned up many times. Its target antigen remains unknown. Qualities for individual bases were not recorded, and no much larger clone is one base off. The CDR3 spans 14 residues, from the cysteine through the phenylalanine. The CDR3 DNA has 42 bases and is translated from base 1. V is shortened by 0 bases, J by 6 bases, and the region joining them spans 14 bases. Taken from the germline V gene (reference sequence), the CDR1 and CDR2 loops are DFQATT and SNEGSKA. TCR cDNA was synthesized by 5'RACE template switching, through which a universal primer site and unique molecular identifiers were introduced. Priming for cDNA synthesis came from both the TCR alpha and TCR beta constant segments. Two PCR steps were used to amplify libraries, with sample barcodes and sequencing adapters being added in the second step. Sequencing of libraries was done on Illumina HiSeq 2500 (2x100 bp) or NovaSeq (2x150 bp). Per the authors' processing: Demultiplexing of reads and collapsing into UMI consensus sequences were performed with MIGEC, and V(D)J alignment was carried out with MiXCR. Vaccine-responding clonotypes were defined with edgeR using replicate PBMC samples, requiring FDR below 0.01 and a log2 fold change above 5 up to day 15. Each bulk clonotype received a CD4 or CD8 identity based on whether the sequenced CD4 or CD8 repertoire contained that clonotype at higher abundance. TCRdb reprocessed the public reads (quality trimming at Q25 with fastp, clone calling with MiXCR) and kept in-frame beta chains. Entries are consolidated by CDR3 protein sequence, retaining the most common genes and DNA. V and J calls and clone size were set by TCRdb, not the authors. This sample holds about 150,000 distinct CDR3 sequences; 6.6% were observed only once. The ten largest account for under 0.7% of the sample.

This specimen's treatment or condition label, per the study, means: live attenuated yellow fever vaccine strain. PBMCs were isolated from peripheral blood using a standard Ficoll-Paque protocol. Dynabeads CD4 and CD8 positive selection kits were used to isolate the CD4 and CD8 T-cell fractions. RNA was extracted with TriZol from bulk PBMCs, CD4 and CD8 fractions, and dextramer-positive and dextramer-negative fractions. The sequence came from a man younger than 40 who received the YFV17D yellow fever vaccine. The rearrangement joined TRBV20-1 to TRBJ2-5, with a tentative D gene TRBD2 over 6 matching bases. The specimen comprised CD4+ T cells sorted from PBMCs, sampled 10 days after the yellow fever booster vaccination. The CDR3: CSARDLKRAQTQYF. The DNA is TGCAGTGCTAGAGATCTTAAGCGGGCCCAGACCCAGTACTTC.